These 30 T cell receptor beta chains were all obtained from the same sample, sequenced in a study of cytomegalovirus exposure and HLA in healthy donors (dated by TCRdb to the late 2010s). Libraries were built with the immunoSEQ multiplex PCR assay. In its TCRdb copy, this immuneACCESS table keeps in-frame sequences only and misses some clones. Where compared with another copy, unresolved V genes explain less than half of these, and the others have no known cause. Recorded for this sample are about 200,000 clones; roughly 81% of them occurred a single time. The leading ten clones occupy 0.95% to 1.5% of the sample. The sequenced sample was PBMCs. These receptors originate from a young woman in good health and CMV-seronegative.

V usage is TRBV6-5 and J usage is TRBJ2-7; 7 bases are shared with TRBD2. The germline gives CDR1 MNHEY, CDR2 SVGAGI. The ends lost 5 bases at V and 9 bases at J; junction bases unmatched: 16. The CDR3 is 15 residues long. CDR3 bases: TGTGCCAGCAGTCCCCCCCGCGGGGGTGGTTTTGTGCAGTACTTC. Translation gives CASSPPRGGGFVQYF.

For the CDR3, the DNA is TGTGCCCTTGTAAGGTTCGGAGACTATGGCTACACCTTC. It codes for CALVRFGDYGYTF. The J gene is TRBJ1-2, the V gene TRBV30; D is unclear. The length of the CDR3 is 13 residues. CDR1 is GTSNPN and CDR2 is SVGIG in the germline V gene (reference sequence). V lost 8 bases and J lost 3, with 16 bases in between.

The chain recombines TRBV14 with TRBJ1-1; D not resolved. The CDR3 is 13 amino acids. Germline loops: CDR1 SGHDN, CDR2 FVKESK. V was trimmed by 1 base and J by 8 bases, leaving 11 bases between them. The CDR3 is CASSQVPTGEAFF. For the CDR3, the DNA is TGTGCCAGCAGCCAAGTGCCCACCGGGGAAGCTTTCTTT.

The rearrangement links TRBV25-1 to TRBJ1-3; a possible D gene is TRBD1 (5 bases). The V and J ends lost 0 bases and 2 bases respectively, with 14 bases between them. The germline CDR1 and CDR2 sequences are MGHDK and SYGVNS. This CDR3 is built from 17 residues. This CDR3 reads CASSEYSGGNTGNTIYF. The CDR3 DNA sequence: TGTGCCAGCAGTGAATATAGTGGGGGGAACACTGGAAACACCATATATTTT.

The genes are TRBV11-3 and TRBJ1-6; 7 bases align to TRBD1. The CDR3 is 13 amino acids. The trim removed 5 bases at V and 7 bases at J, leaving 2 bases unmatched. Germline CDR1 and CDR2: SGHNT and YENEEA. The DNA of the CDR3 is TGTGCCAGCAGCACAGGGGTGAATTCACCCCTCCACTTT. Its protein product is CASSTGVNSPLHF. Full variable domain (rest looked up from reference TRBV11-3 and TRBJ1-6): EAGVVQSPRYKIIEKKQPVAFWCNPISGHNTLYWYLQNLGQGPELLIRYENEEAVDDSQLPKDRFSAERLKGVDSTLKIQPAELGDSAVYLCASSTGVNSPLHFGNGTRLTVT.

The chain employs TRBV2 and TRBJ1-2; 12 nucleotides agree with TRBD1. The V segment lost 5 bases and the J segment 2 bases; nucleotides outside the gene matches: 9. Per germline, CDR1 SNHLY and CDR2 FYNNEI. The CDR3 is 17 amino acids. CDR3 region: CASSPDGTGGRNYGYTF. The CDR3 DNA follows: TGTGCCAGCAGTCCAGACGGGACAGGGGGCCGAAACTATGGCTACACCTTC.

This sequence joins TRBV7-9 and TRBJ2-7, with D maybe TRBD1 (6 bases). Germline V lookup: CDR1 SEHNR, CDR2 FQNEAQ (reference sequence). CDR3 size: 14 residues. The V and J ends lost 3 bases and 1 base respectively, with 10 bases between them. The CDR3 DNA reads as TGTGCCAGCAGCTTCCCGACAGGTTCCTACGAGCAGTACTTC. It specifies CASSFPTGSYEQYF.

This clone appeared a single time. J is TRBJ2-2 and V is TRBV4-1, with TRBD1 identical over 8 bases. The V gene end was trimmed by 3 bases and the J gene end by 4 bases; junction bases not matched to a gene: 7. Germline CDR1 and CDR2: MGHRA and YSYEKL. The CDR3 has 16 residues. CDR3: CASSHGQGRSTGELFF. In DNA, the CDR3 is TGCGCCAGCAGCCACGGACAGGGACGTAGCACCGGGGAGCTGTTTTTT.

The rearrangement joins TRBV18 to TRBJ2-3; D possibly corresponds to TRBD1 (6 bases). Germline lookup yields CDR1 KGHSH and CDR2 LQKENI. With 0 bases removed from V and 5 bases from J, the gap between germline ends came to 9 bases. The CDR3 spans 14 residues. CDR3 protein: CASSPPGAKDTQYF. CDR3 DNA: TGTGCCAGCTCACCACCGGGGGCTAAAGATACGCAGTATTTT.

The gene calls are TRBV7-8 and TRBJ2-4; a weak D match, TRBD2 (6 bases). Trimming took off 5 bases at V and 1 base at J, with 15 bases between the two ends. The CDR3 contains 16 residues. Germline-derived CDR1 and CDR2 are SGHVS and FQNEAQ. The CDR3 DNA follows: TGTGCCAGCAGCACTAGTGGGACTGTGGCCAAAAACATTCAGTACTTC. Protein sequence: CASSTSGTVAKNIQYF.

Details on this clone: Relative to the germline gene, one junction end is altered; a read error may explain this. This chain joins TRBV5-1 and TRBJ1-3, with 8 bases fitting TRBD1. The CDR3 is made up of 12 amino acids. Germline V lookup: CDR1 SGHRS, CDR2 YFSETQ. The CDR3 here is CASSLDGTGGNF. The CDR3 DNA follows: TGCGCCAGCAGCTTGGACGGCACAGGGGGGAATTTT.

V usage is TRBV12-5 and J usage is TRBJ2-1; D unresolved. Trimming removed 6 bases from V and 5 bases from J, with 8 bases in between. Germline V gene lookup returns CDR1 LGHNT and CDR2 FRNRAP. This CDR3 region has 12 residues. CDR3: CASGLLDNEQFF. CDR3 DNA: TGTGCTAGTGGACTACTTGACAATGAGCAGTTCTTC. The full variable domain, in which reference TRBV12-5 and TRBJ2-1 provide the parts outside the CDR3, is DARVTQTPRHKVTEMGQEVTMRCQPILGHNTVFWYRQTMMQGLELLAYFRNRAPLDDSGMPKDRFSAEMPDATLATLKIQPSEPRDSAVYFCASGLLDNEQFFGPGTRLTVL.

The genes are TRBV6-6 and TRBJ1-2; D is unclear. Trimming took 6 bases from V and 4 from J, leaving 18 bases between them. Germline assignment: CDR1 MNHNY and CDR2 SVGAGI (reference sequence). The length of the CDR3 is 15 residues. CDR3 in amino acids: CASSDEGRDGYGYTF. CDR3 coding DNA: TGTGCCAGCAGCGACGAAGGGAGAGATGGCTATGGCTACACCTTC.

V and J are TRBV9 and TRBJ1-2, with 9 bases aligning to TRBD1. The V and J ends lost 0 bases and 6 bases, in that order; junction bases with no gene match: 3. Germline loops: CDR1 SGDLS, CDR2 YYNGEE. This CDR3 has 14 amino acids. The CDR3 protein is CASSVGDRADGYTF. The DNA for the CDR3 is TGTGCCAGCAGCGTAGGGGACAGGGCGGATGGCTACACCTTC. The variable domain in full, completed from reference TRBV9 and TRBJ1-2, reads DSGVTQTPKHLITATGQRVTLRCSPRSGDLSVYWYQQSLDQGLQFLIQYYNGEERAKGNILERFSAQQFPDLHSELNLSSLELGDSALYFCASSVGDRADGYTFGSGTRLTVV.

This clone has only a few counts. The J gene is TRBJ2-6, the V gene TRBV19; D remains ambiguous. From germline, CDR1 is LNHDA and CDR2 SQIVND (reference sequence). The length of the CDR3 is 13 residues. Trimming removed 5 bases from V and 2 bases from J, with 4 bases in between. CDR3 protein: CASSLPGANVLTF. CDR3 in DNA: TGTGCCAGTAGTCTCCCTGGGGCCAACGTCCTGACTTTC. Drawing the rest from reference TRBV19 and TRBJ2-6, the complete variable domain is DGGITQSPKYLFRKEGQNVTLSCEQNLNHDAMYWYRQDPGQGLRLIYYSQIVNDFQKGDIAEGYSVSREKKESFPLTVTSAQKNPTAFYLCASSLPGANVLTFGAGSRLTVL.

This chain links TRBV2 with TRBJ2-3; 8 bases line up with TRBD1. Germline V gives CDR1 SNHLY, CDR2 FYNNEI. The CDR3 spans 15 residues. The V gene end was trimmed by 5 bases and the J gene end by 3 bases; junction bases not matched to a gene: 7. For the CDR3, the DNA is TGTGCCAGCAGTACAGGGGGGTCCCTTACAGATACGCAGTATTTT. This translates into CASSTGGSLTDTQYF. The variable domain in full, completed from reference TRBV2 and TRBJ2-3, reads EPEVTQTPSHQVTQMGQEVILRCVPISNHLYFYWYRQILGQKVEFLVSFYNNEISEKSEIFDDQFSVERPDGSNFTLKIRSTKLEDSAMYFCASSTGGSLTDTQYFGPGTRLTVL.

The rearrangement links TRBV23-1 to TRBJ2-1; maybe TRBD1 (5 bases). TRBV23-1 is an ORF, with its function uncertain. The V and J ends lost 0 bases and 5 bases respectively, with 14 bases between them. This CDR3 has 16 residues. CDR3 DNA: TGCGCCAGCAGTCAATCACCCCTAGACAGAGACAATGAGCAGTTCTTC. This codes for CASSQSPLDRDNEQFF.

Only a few counts were recorded for this clone. V is TRBV6-1 and J is TRBJ1-2; the D is unclear. The V gene's germline CDR1 is MNHNS and CDR2 SASEGT. The length of the CDR3 is 14 residues. V gave up 5 bases and J gave up 5 bases, with 15 bases separating them. CDR3 loop: CASSKLPTEYGYTF. In DNA form, the CDR3 reads TGTGCCAGCAGTAAACTCCCGACTGAGTATGGCTACACCTTC.

The chain links TRBV15 to TRBJ2-7; TRBD2 matches at 12 bases. In germline, CDR1 is LNHNV, CDR2 YYDKDF (reference sequence). The V gene end was trimmed by 0 bases and the J gene end by 0 bases; junction bases not matched to a gene: 9. CDR3 length equals 19 residues. CDR3 sequence: CATSRDGLAGGYPSYEQYF. CDR3 nucleotides: TGTGCCACCAGCAGAGATGGGCTAGCGGGAGGGTATCCCTCCTACGAGCAGTACTTC.

The chain combines TRBV7-8 with TRBJ1-4, with TRBD1 identical over 7 bases. The length of the CDR3 is 15 residues. Germline V lookup: CDR1 SGHVS, CDR2 FQNEAQ. V lost 5 bases to trimming and J lost 7 bases; unmatched junction nucleotides: 10. In DNA form, the CDR3 reads TGTGCCAGCAGCCCCCAGACAGGGTTCGGTGAAAAACTGTTTTTT. Translated, it gives CASSPQTGFGEKLFF. The full variable domain, with the rest looked up from reference TRBV7-8 and TRBJ1-4, is GAGVSQSPRYKVAKRGQDVALRCDPISGHVSLFWYQQALGQGPEFLTYFQNEAQLDKSGLPSDRFFAERPEGSVSTLKIQRTQQEDSAVYLCASSPQTGFGEKLFFGSGTQLSVL.

The chain employs TRBV4-2 and TRBJ2-7; D perhaps matches TRBD1 (6 bases). Trimming removed 3 bases from V and 0 bases from J, with 15 bases in between. Germline-derived CDR1 and CDR2 are LGHNA and YNFKEQ. The CDR3 has 16 residues. In DNA, the CDR3 is TGTGCCAGCAGCCAGGAGGACAGATTGAGCTCCTACGAGCAGTACTTC. Translation: CASSQEDRLSSYEQYF.

This clone has just one count. The chain links TRBV1 to TRBJ1-4; TRBD1 was called by the table and not checked on the DNA. TRBV1 is annotated as a pseudogene. The CDR3 contains 15 residues. This CDR3 reads CTSSPPNATNEKLFF. The DNA for the CDR3 is TGCACCAGCAGCCCCCCAAATGCAACTAATGAAAAACTGTTTTTT.

At least ten counts were recorded for this clone. J is TRBJ1-6 and V is TRBV4-1, with a tentative D call TRBD1 (5 bases). Germline values: CDR1 MGHRA, CDR2 YSYEKL. V shed 4 bases and J shed 1 base, with 8 bases lying between them. This CDR3 contains 15 residues. The CDR3 spells CASSPAGSYNSPLHF. The CDR3 DNA reads TGCGCCAGCAGCCCCGCAGGGTCCTATAATTCACCCCTCCACTTT.

The chain recombines TRBV10-2 with TRBJ2-1, with 9 bases lining up with TRBD2. The CDR3 sequence is 14 residues long. J was trimmed by 2 bases and V by 10 bases; bases with no gene match: 6. The germline V gene encodes CDR1 WSHSY and CDR2 SAAADI. CDR3 in amino acids: CAISASGAYNEQFF. CDR3 nucleotides: TGCGCCATTTCAGCTAGCGGGGCCTACAATGAGCAGTTCTTC.

This chain connects TRBV29-1 to TRBJ2-3; D is unresolved. V lost 7 bases and J lost 2, with 16 bases in between. CDR1 and CDR2 from the germline V gene are SQVTM and ANQGSEA. The CDR3 runs 14 residues. CDR3 bases: TGCAGCGGCTCGACCGCGGTGGACACAGATACGCAGTATTTT. Translated, it gives CSGSTAVDTDTQYF.

The gene calls are TRBV10-1 and TRBJ1-1; TRBD1 agrees at 8 bases. The V gene's germline CDR1 is WNHNN and CDR2 SYGVQD (reference sequence). This CDR3 has 16 amino acids. V dropped 5 bases and J dropped 0; count of bases not matched to a gene: 8. Written as DNA, the CDR3 is TGCGCCAGCAGTTCCCGACAGGGGAAGATGAACACTGAAGCTTTCTTT. This translates into CASSSRQGKMNTEAFF.

In this sample, this clone turned up a few times. V gene TRBV5-1 combines with J gene TRBJ1-1; D is ambiguous. Germline lookup yields CDR1 SGHRS and CDR2 YFSETQ. The V and J ends lost 4 bases and 2 bases respectively, with 12 bases between them. The CDR3 contains 14 residues. CDR3 DNA: TGCGCCAGCAGCCCACACCAGACTAACACTGAAGCTTTCTTT. It is translated as CASSPHQTNTEAFF.

The rearrangement links TRBV6-1 to TRBJ2-7; TRBD1 matches 8 bases. CDR1 and CDR2 from the germline V gene are MNHNS and SASEGT. Trimming removed 0 bases from V and 3 bases from J; junction bases left unmatched: 7. There are 16 residues in the CDR3. The CDR3 DNA reads TGTGCCAGCAGTGAAGCGCCGACAGGGGTCGGCTACGAGCAGTACTTC. Translated: CASSEAPTGVGYEQYF.

The CDR3 DNA reads as TGTGCCAGCAGCGCTCCCTCTAATGAAAAACTGTTTTTT. Its protein is CASSAPSNEKLFF. This chain uses TRBV9 with TRBJ1-4; D unresolved. The CDR3 sequence is 13 residues long. Germline V lookup: CDR1 SGDLS, CDR2 YYNGEE. Trimming removed 3 bases at V and 3 bases at J, with 6 bases between.

The chain employs TRBV5-6 and TRBJ2-7; 7 bases align to TRBD2. This CDR3 spans 15 amino acids. CDR1 and CDR2 from the germline V gene are SGHDT and YYEEEE. The V and J ends lost 7 bases and 0 bases, in that order; junction bases with no gene match: 10. This CDR3 reads CASASWGGTSYEQYF. CDR3 nucleotide sequence: TGTGCCAGCGCCAGTTGGGGGGGGACCTCCTACGAGCAGTACTTC.